This T cell receptor beta chain was identified during a study of T-cell reconstitution after alpha-beta-depleted transplantation in children. Regarding the study as a whole: By one year post-transplant, T-cell counts and diversity largely arose from T cells that were newly produced. Surviving recipient T cells and thymic progenitors underlay high day-60 TCRbeta diversity in some patients.

TCRbeta library preparation incorporated unique molecular identifiers. TCRdb re-called the PCR reads through MiXCR, storing one row per CDR3 protein. The repertoire includes 300,000 to 400,000 distinct CDR3 sequences, under 20% of them detected once, and roughly 41% sits in the top ten. This clonotype has only a few counts. Its antigen is still unknown. The germline V gene has CDR1 SGDLS and CDR2 YYNGEE. Trimming removed 0 bases from V and 7 bases from J, with 13 bases in between. CDR3 length: 14 amino acids. This TCR derives from a male patient between 2 and 15 years old who had a stem cell transplant for acute lymphoblastic leukemia, so the T cells may come from the graft donor. This rearrangement joins TRBV9 to TRBJ1-2; D uncertain. The sample consisted of PBMCs, mostly from graft donor cells, taken 360 days after TCRalphabeta/CD19-depleted stem cell transplant. The chain's CDR3 is CASSVGDVSPGYTF. The CDR3 DNA is TGTGCCAGCAGCGTAGGGGATGTTTCCCCTGGCTACACCTTC.